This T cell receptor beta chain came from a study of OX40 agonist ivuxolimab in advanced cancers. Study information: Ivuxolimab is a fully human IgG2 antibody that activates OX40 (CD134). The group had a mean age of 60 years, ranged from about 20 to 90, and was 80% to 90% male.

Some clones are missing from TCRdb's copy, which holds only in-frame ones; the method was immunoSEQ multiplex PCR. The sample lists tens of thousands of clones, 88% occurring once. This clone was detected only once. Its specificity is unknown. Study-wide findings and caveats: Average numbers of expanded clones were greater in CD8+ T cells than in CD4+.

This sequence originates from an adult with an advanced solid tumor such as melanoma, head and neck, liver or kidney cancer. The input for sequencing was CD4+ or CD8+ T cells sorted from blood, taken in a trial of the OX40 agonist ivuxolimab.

CDR3 in DNA: TGTGCCAGCAGCAGGACTAGCGGGGGTGAACCTTACGAGCAGTACTTC. Translating it yields CASSRTSGGEPYEQYF. This chain joins TRBV9 and TRBJ2-7, with 13 positions matching TRBD2. Trimming at V came to 4 bases and at J to 4 bases, leaving 8 bases not matched to a gene. In germline, CDR1 is SGDLS, CDR2 YYNGEE. The CDR3 is 16 residues long.